The 21 T cell receptor beta chains given below trace back to one sample, sequenced in a study of T-cell memory formation after mild COVID-19. TCRdb re-derived calls from the 5' RACE reads in MiXCR, one entry per CDR3 protein. The sample records some 150,000 distinct CDR3 sequences, about 19% being singletons. What was sequenced was PBMCs or a T cell subset sorted from them (not recorded which). The receptors stem from an adult woman who had mild COVID-19 (a few samples of this study predate the infection). Cell type and time point are not known.

This rearrangement joins TRBV12-3 or TRBV12-4 to TRBJ1-2; TRBD1 aligns across 9 bases. This CDR3 comprises 13 residues. Germline trimming cut 8 bases from V and 8 bases from J; bases unmatched to any gene: 9. The CDR3 DNA reads TGTGCCAGCGGCACAGGGGGCGCGTGGGGCTACACCTTC. Its translation: CASGTGGAWGYTF.

V is TRBV7-9 and J is TRBJ2-7, with 11 bases that match TRBD2. Unmatched junction bases numbered 9, after V lost 5 bases and J lost 0 bases. In germline, CDR1 is SEHNR, CDR2 FQNEAQ (reference sequence). The CDR3 extends over 17 amino acids. In nucleotides, the CDR3 is TGTGCCAGCAGCCTAACACTGACTAGCGGGAACTCCTACGAGCAGTACTTC. This encodes CASSLTLTSGNSYEQYF. The variable domain in full, completed from reference TRBV7-9 and TRBJ2-7, reads DTGVSQNPRHKITKRGQNVTFRCDPISEHNRLYWYRQTLGQGPEFLTYFQNEAQLEKSRLLSDRFSAERPKGSFSTLEIQRTEQGDSAMYLCASSLTLTSGNSYEQYFGPGTRLTVT.

This chain joins TRBV2 and TRBJ2-3; the D gene is possibly TRBD1 (6 bases). The ends were cut back, 7 bases at V and 4 bases at J, with 15 bases in the middle. The CDR3 extends over 14 amino acids. Germline-derived CDR1 and CDR2 are SNHLY and FYNNEI. The CDR3 DNA reads as TGTGCCAGCATATGGGACATGAGGCCAGATACGCAGTATTTT. It codes for CASIWDMRPDTQYF.

The rearrangement links TRBV29-1 to TRBJ1-3, with a weak D call TRBD1 (5 bases). Per germline, CDR1 SQVTM and CDR2 ANQGSEA. The CDR3 covers 22 residues. CDR3 nucleotides: TGCATTCTTGGAGGCTTTGGGGACGGAGAAGACAGCTTGACACCCTCTGGAAACACCATATATTTT. Translation: CILGGFGDGEDSLTPSGNTIYF.

CDR3 DNA: TGTGCCAGCAGCCAAGATGGGCACCTTGTGTACAATGAGCAGTTCTTC. This codes for CASSQDGHLVYNEQFF. This chain joins TRBV14 and TRBJ2-1; D unclear. Germline V gene sequence: CDR1 SGHDN, CDR2 FVKESK. The germline V and J ends were trimmed by 0 bases and 4 bases, with 13 bases remaining between them. There are 16 residues in the CDR3. Full variable domain (remainder filled in from reference TRBV14 and TRBJ2-1): EAGVTQFPSHSVIEKGQTVTLRCDPISGHDNLYWYRRVMGKEIKFLLHFVKESKQDESGMPNNRFLAERTGGTYSTLKVQPAELEDSGVYFCASSQDGHLVYNEQFFGPGTRLTVL.

This clonotype was observed a handful of times. The V gene is TRBV6-2 or TRBV6-3, the J gene TRBJ1-5; a possible D gene is TRBD1 (5 bases). From germline, CDR1 is MNHEY and CDR2 SVGEGT. The CDR3 extends over 11 amino acids. Trimming left V 1 base short and J 11 bases short, with 6 bases between. The CDR3 DNA is TGTGCCAGCAGTTACTGGGGGTCCCAGCATTTT. Its protein is CASSYWGSQHF.

This clonotype was observed a handful of times. The chain couples TRBV12-3 or TRBV12-4 to TRBJ2-7; D is uncertain. Trimming cost V 3 bases and J 6 bases, with 9 bases left between them. This CDR3 is 12 amino acids long. The CDR3 DNA reads TGTGCCAGCAGTTTGACCCCCGGCGAGCAGTACTTC. Translating it yields CASSLTPGEQYF.

This chain joins TRBV12-3 or TRBV12-4 and TRBJ1-1; D remains ambiguous. The length of the CDR3 is 14 residues. Trimming stripped 7 bases from V and 1 base from J, with 13 bases between. The CDR3 DNA reads TGTGCCAGCACTGCCGGTACAGAGAACACTGAAGCTTTCTTT. It codes for CASTAGTENTEAFF.

The sample holds many counts of this clonotype. CDR3: CASSLGPQETQYF. The CDR3 nucleotides are TGTGCCAGCTCCCTGGGCCCTCAAGAGACCCAGTACTTC. The V call is TRBV18, the J call TRBJ2-5; unclear D gene. V gave up 6 bases and J gave up 2 bases, with 10 bases separating them. The germline V gene has CDR1 KGHSH and CDR2 LQKENI. There are 13 residues in the CDR3.

The V and J genes are TRBV20-1 and TRBJ2-5; no clear D. V was shortened by 4 bases and J by 3 bases, with 21 bases between the two germline ends. Looked up from germline, CDR1 is DFQATT and CDR2 is SNEGSKA (reference sequence). CDR3 length: 16 residues. The CDR3 nucleotides read TGCAGTGCTAAAGGAGCTAACATCCGTAGGGAAGAGACCCAGTACTTC. Amino acid sequence: CSAKGANIRREETQYF.

This clonotype was observed at least ten times. The gene calls are TRBV5-4 and TRBJ2-1; 10 bases are a match to TRBD1. Germline V gene lookup returns CDR1 SGHNT and CDR2 YYREEE (reference sequence). The CDR3 has 14 residues. The V segment lost 2 bases and the J segment 5 bases; nucleotides outside the gene matches: 1. Here the CDR3 DNA reads TGTGCCAGCAGCTTCGGACAGGGGGACAATGAGCAGTTCTTC. Amino acid sequence: CASSFGQGDNEQFF.

This clonotype was observed a handful of times. The chain has TRBV20-1 and TRBJ2-4; tentatively, D is TRBD2 (5 bases). Between the trimmed V and J ends, which lost 3 bases and 2 bases, there was a span of 14 bases. Germline CDR1 is DFQATT and CDR2 is SNEGSKA (reference sequence). This CDR3 is built from 15 residues. The CDR3 here is CSARFQTGTKNIQYF. The CDR3 region has the DNA TGCAGTGCTAGGTTCCAAACGGGAACCAAAAACATTCAGTACTTC.

The sample holds a few counts of this clonotype. The genes are TRBV7-3 and TRBJ2-3, with D possibly being TRBD2 (5 bases). Trimming cost V 5 bases and J 0 bases, with 18 bases left between them. The CDR3 extends over 17 amino acids. The germline CDR1 and CDR2 sequences are SGHTA and FQGTGA. In DNA form, the CDR3 reads TGTGCCAGCAGCCCCACTAGTCTGGAGACAAGCACAGATACGCAGTATTTT. It is translated as CASSPTSLETSTDTQYF.

J is TRBJ2-3 and V is TRBV9; TRBD1 agrees at 10 bases. CDR1 and CDR2 from the germline V gene are SGDLS and YYNGEE. After removal of 0 bases from V and 4 bases from J, the junction contained 5 bases not matched to a gene. The CDR3 spans 16 residues. The CDR3 DNA sequence: TGTGCCAGCAGCGTAGTAGACAGGGGGCGGGCAGATACGCAGTATTTT. It specifies CASSVVDRGRADTQYF.

The V and J genes are TRBV12-3 or TRBV12-4 and TRBJ1-1; D remains ambiguous. The CDR3 totals 13 residues. Trimming left V 3 bases short and J 6 bases short, with 11 bases between. The chain's CDR3 is CASSFPPPPEAFF. The CDR3 nucleotides read TGTGCCAGCAGTTTCCCACCCCCCCCTGAAGCTTTCTTT.

CDR3 protein: CASSPETVREQFF. CDR3 DNA sequence: TGTGCCAGCAGCCCAGAAACCGTACGAGAGCAGTTCTTC. This chain connects TRBV4-2 to TRBJ2-1; D call uncertain. Germline-derived CDR1 and CDR2 are LGHNA and YNFKEQ. The length of the CDR3 is 13 residues. V lost 4 bases to trimming and J lost 10 bases, with 14 bases between them.

The rearrangement joins TRBV5-1 to TRBJ2-7; D is possibly TRBD2 (6 bases). CDR1 is SGHRS, CDR2 YFSETQ, per germline. Trimming removed 3 bases from V and 2 bases from J, with 15 bases in between. The CDR3 totals 15 residues. The DNA for the CDR3 is TGCGCCAGCAGCTCCCTCGGGGACTCAGCCTACGAGCAGTACTTC. It specifies CASSSLGDSAYEQYF.

This clonotype was counted a few times. CDR3 sequence reads: CASSYWQETQYF. The CDR3 nucleotides read TGTGCCAGCAGTTACTGGCAAGAGACCCAGTACTTC. This chain uses TRBV6-2 or TRBV6-3 with TRBJ2-5; D gene ambiguous. The CDR3 contains 12 residues. CDR1 is MNHEY, CDR2 SVGEGT, per germline. Trimming shortened V by 1 base and J by 2 bases, and 2 bases separated the two germline ends.

The rearrangement links TRBV3-1 to TRBJ2-3; TRBD2 matches 12 bases. Germline-derived CDR1 and CDR2 are LGHDT and YNNKEL (reference sequence). V was pared by 3 bases and J by 3 bases, with 4 bases of the junction left unmatched. The CDR3 sequence is 16 residues long. CDR3 sequence: CASSQLGLAGTDTQYF. The CDR3 DNA reads as TGTGCCAGCAGCCAGCTTGGACTAGCGGGGACAGATACGCAGTATTTT.

This rearrangement joins TRBV27 to TRBJ2-5; 7 nucleotides agree with TRBD1. CDR1 is MNHEY and CDR2 is SMNVEV in the germline V gene (reference sequence). This CDR3 comprises 13 residues. V trimming: 6 bases; J trimming: 4 bases; junction bases outside the gene matches: 5. CDR3 region: CASSSTGVETQYF. The DNA of the CDR3 is TGTGCCAGCAGCTCAACAGGGGTAGAGACCCAGTACTTC.

Only one count was recorded for this clonotype. The chain combines TRBV9 with TRBJ2-5; D uncertain. The V end was cut by 4 bases, the J end by 1 base, with 8 bases between. Germline lookup yields CDR1 SGDLS and CDR2 YYNGEE. The CDR3 has 13 residues. CDR3 in DNA: TGTGCCAGCAGCCCCTTAAGCCAAGAGACCCAGTACTTC. It is translated as CASSPLSQETQYF.